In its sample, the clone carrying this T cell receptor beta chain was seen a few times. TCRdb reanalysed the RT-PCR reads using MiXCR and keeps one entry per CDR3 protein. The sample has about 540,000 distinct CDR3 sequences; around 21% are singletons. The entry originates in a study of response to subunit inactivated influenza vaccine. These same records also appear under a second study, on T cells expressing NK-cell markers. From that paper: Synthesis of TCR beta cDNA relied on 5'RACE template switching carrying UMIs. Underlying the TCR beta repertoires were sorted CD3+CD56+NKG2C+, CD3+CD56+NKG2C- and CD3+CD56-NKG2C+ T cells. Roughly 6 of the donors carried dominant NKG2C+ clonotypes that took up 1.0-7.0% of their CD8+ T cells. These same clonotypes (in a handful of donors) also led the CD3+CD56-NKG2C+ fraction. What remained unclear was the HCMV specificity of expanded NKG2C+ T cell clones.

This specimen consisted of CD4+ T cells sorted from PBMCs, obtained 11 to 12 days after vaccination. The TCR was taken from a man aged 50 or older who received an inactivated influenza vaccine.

CDR3 sequence reads: CASSPMNTEAFF. The DNA of the CDR3 is TGTGCCAGCAGTCCAATGAACACTGAAGCTTTCTTT. This chain uses TRBV12-3 or TRBV12-4 with TRBJ1-1; D not certain. The ends were cut back, 5 bases at V and 0 bases at J, with 4 bases in the middle. The CDR3 sequence is 12 residues long.